This T cell receptor (beta chain) emerged from a study of blood T cell repertoires in COVID-19. Repertoires were generated with immunoSEQ multiplex PCR, while TCRdb's copy carries only in-frame clones and drops some. Found here are approximately 230,000 clones, around 90% of them singletons; the top ten hold around 1.8%. For recovered donors of Cohort 3, there were two negative PCRs, clearance, or symptom resolution. CDR3 length equals 15 residues. Per germline, CDR1 MNHEY and CDR2 SMNVEV (reference sequence). Trimming stripped 5 bases from V and 2 bases from J, with 15 bases between. The sample consisted of PBMCs or T cells enriched from blood (not recorded which). V gene TRBV27 combines with J gene TRBJ1-2; D perhaps matches TRBD1 (5 bases). This receptor was taken from a woman aged 18-30 years who had recovered from COVID-19. The CDR3 DNA follows: TGTGCCAGCAGTCCGGGGGGACGGGTAAACTATGGCTACACCTTC. Protein sequence: CASSPGGRVNYGYTF.